This TCR beta chain originates from a study of cytomegalovirus exposure and HLA in healthy donors (dated by TCRdb to about 2017). For context, the study as a whole: In an earlier analysis of approximately 640 of the donors, 276 Gb of sequence data and approximately 120 million unique TCR beta sequences from 150 million to 200 million T cells were reported. An early release covering roughly 640 HLA-typed donors comprised roughly 300 gigabases of sequencing data and 85 million to 100 million unique TCR sequences. The genetic ancestry cluster associated with self-reported Caucasian donors included approximately 85% of the roughly 400 genotyped donors. The study was designed to test whether signatures of past pathogen exposure could be identified by cataloging public T cell receptors. The study used immunosequencing to profile the T cell repertoires of 666 subjects and linked those repertoires to cytomegalovirus serostatus. Along with the roughly 610-subject first cohort, a separate validation cohort of around 110 different subjects was used. To predict cytomegalovirus infection status, the study brought together high-throughput TCR immunosequencing, statistical association of individual TCRs with disease status, and machine learning. A later analysis re-examined previously published TCR beta repertoires from several hundred donors and added high-resolution HLA genotyping to investigate patterns of TCR occurrence. Rather than drawing on any new phenotypic data, the later analysis identified candidate immune exposures from TCR beta sequences and the way those sequences occurred across donors. In an earlier analysis of 500 to 650 of the donors, high-throughput TCR beta sequencing was used to judge whether each TCR beta V gene segment behaved as functional or pseudogenic. Donor age, sex, ethnicity and CMV serostatus were collected together with the repertoire data. A later genetic analysis used genome-wide SNP genotypes for about 65% of the roughly 700 donors, treating that subset as a discovery cohort. Every repertoire in the discovery cohort had been generated on one and the same sequencing platform. HLA typing covered class I and class II loci at four-digit resolution. Typing coverage varied by locus: roughly 629-640 donors for A, B, C, DRB1 and DQB1; more than 500 for DQA1; about 590 for DPA1; roughly 450 for DPB1. Roughly five DR-DQ haplotypes were treated as single units for association and clustering because of strong linkage in the cohort. Among a few hundred genotyped donors of the cohort, an average of roughly 240,000 unique TCR beta nucleotide sequences were sequenced per donor, roughly a sixth of them non-productive. Study-level results and caveats: The classifier was reported to diagnose cytomegalovirus status with high specificity and sensitivity in both the original cohort and the validation cohort. In a later analysis, most CMV-associated TCR beta chains were found to appear HLA-restricted, with HLA associations seemingly driven largely by CMV exposure. While some public TCRs were present in many individuals, most TCR sequences turned up only very rarely across donors. In a later analysis, HLA-associated TCR beta chains showed more clonal expansion and lower generation probabilities than non-associated chains that were equally common. The study gave a list of roughly 150 TCR beta chains associated with cytomegalovirus. Strong co-occurrence of HLA alleles, especially DR and DQ, made assigning TCR associations to individual alleles difficult. An association between a missense DCLRE1C variant and V-gene and J-gene trimming of TCR beta chains was found in a later genetic analysis and replicated in an independent cohort. A few of the identified cytomegalovirus-associated TCR beta chains were confirmed in vitro to be specific for cytomegalovirus antigens. The only immune exposure information available for the cohort was CMV serostatus. Sequencing depth was assumed to be roughly uniform across donors in the presence/absence analyses, though that assumption may not hold. The cohort was sequenced for TCR beta chains only, and without alpha or paired-chain data the features that could be detected were limited. According to a later analysis, TCR association rates differed among HLA loci, with DRB1 alleles showing the most associated TCRs and HLA-C alleles showing the fewest. According to a later analysis, parvovirus B19, influenza, CMV and Epstein-Barr virus appeared linked to several top co-occurrence clusters. Linkage disequilibrium might explain the correlated functional status among segregating V segments, but an unknown experimental factor could not be ruled out. HLA typing was unavailable for some donors at each locus, so association tests used only the typed subset. A cluster of highly shared sequence variants was judged likely to be a technical artifact of the sequencing pipeline. It was suggested by the authors that the approach could potentially be generalized to other disease states and immunological phenotypes. A further reported finding was that TCR beta sequences accurately predicted the HLA-A and HLA-B alleles for most subjects in the first cohort. According to a later genetic analysis, donors in an Asian-associated ancestry cluster had fewer N-insertions in productive TCRs than the approximately 650-donor mean. Some IMGT-functional V segments, including TRBV6-2 and TRBV6-3, could not be distinguished by the 87-base-pair reads and were therefore excluded. A later analysis associated 17,000 or so TCR beta sequences with specific HLA alleles at a false discovery rate of 0.05. Broadly in line with IMGT annotations, most TCR beta V segments showed up in productive rearrangements about 90% or about 30% of the time in an earlier analysis of around 600 of the donors. Because counts were too low, about 15 rarely observed V segments, including chromosome 9 orphons, were left out of the earlier analysis of over 550 of the donors.

Worth noting for this clone: The antigen it recognizes is unknown. Per-base qualities were not stored, and no clone one base away is much larger.

The germline V gene encodes CDR1 LNHDA and CDR2 SQIVND (reference sequence). The CDR3 runs 11 residues from the cysteine to the phenylalanine. Only CDR3 DNA is held: 33 bases, read in frame from base 1. The trim is 6 bases for V and 5 bases for J, with a gap of 8 bases between the germline ends. Receptor amplification or capture employed the immunoSEQ multiplex PCR assay. For the multiplex PCR, a mixture combining 60 forward primers for TCR Vbeta segments and 13 reverse primers for TCR Jbeta segments was used. Amplification of the CDR3 region of rearranged TCR beta genes was performed with a multiplex PCR assay on genomic DNA. The amplified TCR beta libraries were sequenced on the Illumina HiSeq System as 87-base-pair reads. In the paper's pipeline: A later analysis tallied tens of millions of unique TCR beta chains across the 666 repertoires, and about 12 million of those chains were shared by two or more donors. A nearest-neighbor algorithm error-corrected the raw reads and collapsed the reads into unique sequences, merging closely related sequences to remove PCR and sequencing errors. To assign V, D and J gene segments, CDR3 sequences were aligned to IMGT reference sequences. For a sequence to be retained, at least a six-nucleotide match to both a V gene segment and a J gene segment was required. Rearrangements were called productive when the CDR3 lacked stop codons and stayed in frame with V and J; all others were non-productive. CDR3 was defined by IMGT convention, running from the second conserved V-encoded cysteine to the conserved J-encoded phenylalanine. The earlier analysis of fewer than 750 of the donors excluded sequences that lacked an unambiguous match to a single V gene segment. An earlier analysis of over 450 of the donors classified V segments as functional when productive rearrangements were above 56.7% and as segregating when the standard deviation between donors was above 5%. A statistical classification framework was developed to diagnose cytomegalovirus status using the catalog of TCR beta chain sequences. V and J gene assignment, in a later analysis, came from comparing TCR nucleotide sequences with IMGT/GENE-DB human TR gene sequences. The TCRdist pipeline was used in a later analysis to assign CDR3 sequences and most-parsimonious VDJ recombination scenarios. A later analysis defined each TCR beta chain by its CDR3 amino acid sequence plus V-gene family, and excluded reads lacking a unique V-gene family. As a way to deal with suspected cross-contamination and a sequencing artifact, a later analysis dropped 592 nucleotide sequences that were highly shared and had low generation probability. A later analysis calculated a clonal expansion index for each public chain from normalized within-repertoire ranks of inferred template counts. In a later analysis, generation probabilities were computed with a VDJ recombination model fitted to out-of-frame rearrangements, and the resulting probabilities were checked against IGoR. In a later analysis, hypergeometric tests were used to score TCR-TCR, TCR-HLA and TCR-CMV co-occurrence, with a repertoire-size bias correction applied to TCR pairs. False discovery rates were estimated in a later analysis by permuting HLA or CMV assignments 20 times. A later analysis grouped co-occurring TCRs with DBSCAN, adding TCRdist sequence similarity when clustering within HLA-allele-positive subsets. Repertoires with fewer than 30,000 or more than 120,000 public chains, plus five repertoires with anomalous nucleotide sharing, were excluded from co-occurrence clustering. Sourced from immuneACCESS, this table was stored by TCRdb with only in-frame sequences that have V and J called. A share of the clones is absent; for the studies checked, an unresolved V gene accounts for under half, and the remainder has no known explanation. That table furnishes V, J and clone size, whereas the DNA furnished D and trimming. The sample table contains approximately 190,000 clones; only one count was recorded for about an eighth of them. 7.8% of the sample goes to the ten largest clones.

The cohort was made up of several hundred healthy bone marrow donors. All cohort members were sampled while nominally healthy, although unrecorded immune exposures were likely present. The donor tested CMV seropositive, placing the donor among the 250 to 300 seropositive members of the cohort. A peripheral blood sample was collected from each donor, and TCR beta sequencing was performed on peripheral blood mononuclear cells. The Qiagen DNeasy Blood Extraction Kit was used to extract genomic DNA from the blood cell samples. This TCR came from a man in his fifties in good health and CMV-seropositive. The specimen sequenced was PBMCs. This receptor chain uses TRBV19 and TRBJ2-7, with TRBD1 tentatively as D gene (5 bases match). In nucleotide form, the sequence is TGTGCCAGTAGATTAGGGGACGAGCAGTACTTC. This is translated as CASRLGDEQYF.